This T cell receptor beta chain was identified in a study of cytomegalovirus exposure and HLA in healthy donors. Study-wide context: The use of the same platform for the approximately 110 validation repertoires and the roughly 700 first-cohort repertoires was reported by a later analysis.

Assay: immunoSEQ multiplex PCR; the TCRdb copy retains only in-frame clones and omits some. The sample shows more than 300,000 clones, 86% of them seen only once. As concerns this clone: Its cognate antigen is unknown.

Notes on the study in general: The listing of 150 to 200 TCR beta chains classed them as cytomegalovirus-associated. According to reports, the classifier identified cytomegalovirus status with high specificity and sensitivity.

Germline CDR1 and CDR2: SGHTA and FQGNSA. This CDR3 comprises 14 residues. The V end lost 1 base, the J end lost 3 bases, and 9 bases lay between the germline ends. The TCR originated in a woman aged 18 to 35 in good health and CMV-seronegative. The specimen sequenced was PBMCs. The chain uses TRBV7-2 and TRBJ1-1, with unresolved D. The CDR3 coding sequence is TGTGCCAGCAGCTTAGTTGGCCCTCACACTGAAGCTTTCTTT. The encoded protein is CASSLVGPHTEAFF.